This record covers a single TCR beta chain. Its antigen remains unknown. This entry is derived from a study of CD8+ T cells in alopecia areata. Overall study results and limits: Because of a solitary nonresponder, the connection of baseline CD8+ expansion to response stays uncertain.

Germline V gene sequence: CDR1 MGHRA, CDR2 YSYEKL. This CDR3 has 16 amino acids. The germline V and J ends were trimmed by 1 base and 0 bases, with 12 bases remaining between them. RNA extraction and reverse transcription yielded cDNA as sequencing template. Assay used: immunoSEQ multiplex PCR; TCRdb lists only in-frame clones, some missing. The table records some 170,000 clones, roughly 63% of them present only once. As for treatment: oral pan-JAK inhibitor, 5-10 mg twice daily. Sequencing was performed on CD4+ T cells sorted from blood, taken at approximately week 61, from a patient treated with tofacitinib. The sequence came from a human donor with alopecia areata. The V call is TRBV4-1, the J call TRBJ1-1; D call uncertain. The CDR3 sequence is CASSQVALTMNTEAFF. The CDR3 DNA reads TGCGCCAGCAGCCAAGTGGCCCTGACCATGAACACTGAAGCTTTCTTT.